This TCR beta chain was obtained from a study of neoadjuvant nivolumab and ipilimumab in lung cancer. On the study more broadly: Patients got nivolumab 3 mg/kg on days 1, 15 and 29; combination added ipilimumab 1 mg/kg day 1.

The V segment lost 5 bases and the J segment 2 bases; nucleotides outside the gene matches: 1. CDR1 SEHNR and CDR2 FQNEAQ come from the germline V gene (reference sequence). This CDR3 is built from 15 residues. Some clones are missing from TCRdb's copy, which holds only in-frame ones; the method was immunoSEQ multiplex PCR. This repertoire shows more than 10,000 clones, about 94% found once; its top ten account for about 2.5%. Sample: peripheral blood, taken after neoadjuvant nivolumab, alone or with ipilimumab, at or shortly before surgery. This chain connects TRBV7-9 to TRBJ2-1, with TRBD2 matching 12 bases. The origin of this receptor is an adult with non-small cell lung cancer. DNA for the CDR3: TGTGCCAGCAGCCGACTAGCGGGGGCCTACAATGAGCAGTTCTTC. As protein: CASSRLAGAYNEQFF.